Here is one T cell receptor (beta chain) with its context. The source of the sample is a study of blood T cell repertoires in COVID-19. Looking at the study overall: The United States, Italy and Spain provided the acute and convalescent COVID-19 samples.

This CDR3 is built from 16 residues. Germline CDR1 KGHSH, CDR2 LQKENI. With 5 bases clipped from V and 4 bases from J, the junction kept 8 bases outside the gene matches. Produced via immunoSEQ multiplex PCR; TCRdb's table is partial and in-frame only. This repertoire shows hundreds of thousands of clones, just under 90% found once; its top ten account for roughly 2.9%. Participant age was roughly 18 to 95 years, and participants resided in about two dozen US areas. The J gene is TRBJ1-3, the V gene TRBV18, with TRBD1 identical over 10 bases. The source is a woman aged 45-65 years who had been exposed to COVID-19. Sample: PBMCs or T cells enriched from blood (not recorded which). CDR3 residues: CASSARGTGVGNTIYF. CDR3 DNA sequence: TGTGCCAGCTCAGCCCGCGGGACAGGGGTCGGAAACACCATATATTTT.